This T cell receptor (beta chain) was retrieved from a study of cytomegalovirus exposure and HLA in healthy donors. General study findings and limits: Investigators reported 150 to 200 TCR beta chains as tied to cytomegalovirus. Diagnosis of cytomegalovirus status made by the classifier reportedly showed high specificity and sensitivity. Rare sequences made up most TCRs, while some public TCRs were found in many donors.

The trim removed 4 bases at V and 1 base at J, leaving 5 bases unmatched. The CDR3 is 16 amino acids. From germline, CDR1 is SGHNT and CDR2 YYREEE (reference sequence). With respect to this clone: The target antigen is unknown.

Using immunoSEQ multiplex PCR, the repertoire was profiled, and TCRdb retains in-frame clones only, with some absent. The sample has roughly 80,000 clones, 85% to 95% seen once; the top ten hold about 0.61%. Donors were drawn from the roughly 110-subject validation cohort, separate from the approximately 670-subject first cohort. The sample comprised PBMCs. The receptor comes from a man between 18 and 35 years old in good health and CMV-seronegative. V and J are TRBV5-4 and TRBJ2-7; 13 nucleotides match TRBD2. CDR3 protein: CASSLGLAGASYEQYF. The CDR3 region has the DNA TGTGCCAGCAGCCTCGGACTAGCGGGGGCATCCTACGAGCAGTACTTC.